The rows below give T cell receptor beta chains drawn from one sample of a study of blood T cell repertoires in COVID-19. Libraries were prepared by immunoSEQ multiplex PCR; TCRdb keeps only in-frame clonotypes and omits some of them. This sample has hundreds of thousands of clones; under 90% occur once, and the top ten carry roughly 5.7%. The specimen sequenced was peripheral blood. These receptors were taken from an elderly man with acute or convalescent COVID-19. The conserved cysteine and the conserved F or W are not part of the CDR3 here.

V	J	CDR3
TRBV5-1	TRBJ2-7	ASSSGLAGVGEQY
TRBV6-5	TRBJ1-2	ASRPPGVYGYT
TRBV19	TRBJ2-7	ASSRTLAGPYEQY
TRBV27	TRBJ2-2	ASSRNRGRRELF
TRBV19	TRBJ2-4	ASRGALAGFQNIQY
TRBV7-8	TRBJ2-3	ASSRFSGPSTDTQY
TRBV6-5	TRBJ1-1	ASRRTGGWNTEAF
TRBV5-5	TRBJ2-7	ASSPALERLYEQY
TRBV7-2	TRBJ1-4	ASSVGGGVEKLF
TRBV2	TRBJ2-2	ASSPWRGQGTGELF
TRBV28	TRBJ2-2	ASSLPTTVNTGELF
TRBV19	TRBJ1-5	ASSRQINQPQH
TRBV19	TRBJ2-5	ASSWSVRETQY
TRBV12-3/TRBV12-4	TRBJ1-2	ASSSRPNYGYT
TRBV7-3	TRBJ2-2	ASSFGAGGTGELF
TRBV7-2	TRBJ2-7	ASSSGTTPEQY
TRBV19	TRBJ1-3	ASTWDRVAGNTIY
TRBV4-1	TRBJ1-5	ASSSRQGVGQPQH
TRBV5-1	TRBJ2-7	ASSLDGYEQY
TRBV7-9	TRBJ1-1	ASSLRQGAGDTEAF
TRBV28	TRBJ2-1	ASFTPGRFNEQF
TRBV9	TRBJ1-1	ASSAQGGETEAF
TRBV2	TRBJ1-6	ASRAPGFGSPLH
TRBV28	TRBJ2-7	ASSPSGSSSYEQY
TRBV19	TRBJ2-1	ASSTAGKEQF
TRBV7-2	TRBJ2-3	ASSRDTNTDTQY
TRBV30	TRBJ1-5	AWSRGFNQPQH
TRBV10-1	TRBJ2-5	ASSEGGPGGTQY
TRBV24-1	TRBJ2-1	ATSDSGWGQRSYNEQF
TRBV24-1	TRBJ2-7	ATSDHKTASYEQY
TRBV6-5	TRBJ2-5	ASRAGGARVETQY
TRBV3-1/TRBV3-2	TRBJ2-5	ASSQRGQQETQY
TRBV7-3	TRBJ2-2	ASSLASLNTGELF
TRBV12-3/TRBV12-4	TRBJ1-3	ASRNLGTNTIY